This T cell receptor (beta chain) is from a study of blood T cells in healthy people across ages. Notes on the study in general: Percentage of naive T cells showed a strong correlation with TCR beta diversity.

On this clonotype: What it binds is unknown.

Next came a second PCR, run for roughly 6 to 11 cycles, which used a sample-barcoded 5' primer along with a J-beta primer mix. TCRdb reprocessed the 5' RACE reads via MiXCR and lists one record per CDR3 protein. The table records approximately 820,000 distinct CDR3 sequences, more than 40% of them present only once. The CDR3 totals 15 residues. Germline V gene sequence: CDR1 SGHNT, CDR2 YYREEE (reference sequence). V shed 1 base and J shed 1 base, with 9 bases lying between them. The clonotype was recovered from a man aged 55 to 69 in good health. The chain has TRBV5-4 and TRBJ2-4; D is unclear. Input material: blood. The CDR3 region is CASSLIVGAKNIQYF. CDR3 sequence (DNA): TGTGCCAGCAGCTTGATAGTTGGGGCCAAAAACATTCAGTACTTC.